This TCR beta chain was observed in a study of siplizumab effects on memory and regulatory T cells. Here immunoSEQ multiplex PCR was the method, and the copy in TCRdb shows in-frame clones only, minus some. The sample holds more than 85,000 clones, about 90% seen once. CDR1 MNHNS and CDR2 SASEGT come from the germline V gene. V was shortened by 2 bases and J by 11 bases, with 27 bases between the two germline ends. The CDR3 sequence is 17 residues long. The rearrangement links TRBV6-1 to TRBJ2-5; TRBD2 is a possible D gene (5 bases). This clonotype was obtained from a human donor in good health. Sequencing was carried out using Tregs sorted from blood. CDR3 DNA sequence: TGTGCCAGCAGTGAATGGTTCCTATGGCCTCGGAAGGGAGAGCAGTACTTC. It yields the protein CASSEWFLWPRKGEQYF.